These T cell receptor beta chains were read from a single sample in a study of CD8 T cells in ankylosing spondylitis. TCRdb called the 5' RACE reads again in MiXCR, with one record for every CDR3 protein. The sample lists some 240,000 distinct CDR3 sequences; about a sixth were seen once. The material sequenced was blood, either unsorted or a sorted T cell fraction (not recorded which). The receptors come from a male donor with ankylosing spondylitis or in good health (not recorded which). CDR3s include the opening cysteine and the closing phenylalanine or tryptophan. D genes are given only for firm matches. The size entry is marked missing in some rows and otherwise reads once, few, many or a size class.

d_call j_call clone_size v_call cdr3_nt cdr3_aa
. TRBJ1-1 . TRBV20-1 TGCAGTGCTAGAGATCCTCTTATTGGGGTTTCTGAAGCTTTCTTT CSARDPLIGVSEAFF
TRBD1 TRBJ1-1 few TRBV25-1 TGTGCCAGTGGACAGGGGACTGAAGCTTTCTTT CASGQGTEAFF
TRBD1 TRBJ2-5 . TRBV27 TGTGCCAGCAGTTCAGGGGGAGAGGCCCAGTACTTC CASSSGGEAQYF
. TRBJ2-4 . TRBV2 TGTGCCAGCAGTGATGGTTCTGGGCGAAACATTCAGTACTTC CASSDGSGRNIQYF
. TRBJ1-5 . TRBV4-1 TGCGCCAGCAGCCAAGAATTGGGTAATCAGCCCCAGCATTTT CASSQELGNQPQHF
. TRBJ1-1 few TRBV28 TGTGCCAGCAGGACCGGGACGGAGTACTCCACTGAAGCTTTCTTT CASRTGTEYSTEAFF
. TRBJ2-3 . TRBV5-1 TGCGCCAGCAGTCCCGGGGGTGACGCGCAGTATTTT CASSPGGDAQYF
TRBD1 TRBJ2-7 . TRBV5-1 TGCGCCAGCAGCCCCGGGACAGAGCTTACTTACGAGCAGTACTTC CASSPGTELTYEQYF
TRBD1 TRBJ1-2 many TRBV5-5 TGTGCCAGCAGCTCTACAGGGGCGAGTTATGGCTACACCTTC CASSSTGASYGYTF
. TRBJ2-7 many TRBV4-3 TGCGCCAGCAGCCCCGCGGAGGGGGCTAACTACGAGCAGTACTTC CASSPAEGANYEQYF
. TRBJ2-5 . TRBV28 TGTGCCAGCAGAATTACAGGCACCCAAGAGACCCAGTACTTC CASRITGTQETQYF
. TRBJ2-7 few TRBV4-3 TGCGCCAGCAGCCAAGCCAGGGGCCCGTACGAGCAGTACTTC CASSQARGPYEQYF
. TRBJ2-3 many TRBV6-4 TGTGCCAGCAGTGAAGGGGCTAGCGGCACAGATACGCAGTATTTT CASSEGASGTDTQYF
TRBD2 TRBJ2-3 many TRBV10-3 TGTGCCATCAGTGAATTACTAGCGGGAGTTGCAGATACGCAGTATTTT CAISELLAGVADTQYF
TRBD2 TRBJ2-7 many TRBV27 TGTGCCAGCAGCGGGGGACTAGCGGGAGGGGAGCAGTACTTC CASSGGLAGGEQYF
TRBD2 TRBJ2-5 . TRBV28 TGTGCCAGCAGGATAGGACTAGCGGGAGAGACCCAGTACTTC CASRIGLAGETQYF
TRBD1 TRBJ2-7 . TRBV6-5 TGTGCCAGCAGTTACTCGGGACAGGGGGAATTATACTACGAGCAGTACTTC CASSYSGQGELYYEQYF
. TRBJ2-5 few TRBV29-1 TGCAGCGTTCTTGTCCAGGGGGAGACCCAGTACTTC CSVLVQGETQYF
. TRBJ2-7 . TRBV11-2 TGTGCCAGCAGCTCTCAAATGTTCGAGCAGTACTTC CASSSQMFEQYF
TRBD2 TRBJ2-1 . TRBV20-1 TGCAGTGCCCGGGCGGCCAGCGGGAGTAAGAATGAGCAGTTCTTC CSARAASGSKNEQFF
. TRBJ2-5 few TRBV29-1 TGCAGCGTTGAAGAGGGGGGCAGGGAACAAGAGACCCAGTACTTC CSVEEGGREQETQYF
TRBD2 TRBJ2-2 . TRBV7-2 TGTGCCAGCAGCTTAGCGAGCGGGAGGGGCGGGGAGCTGTTTTTT CASSLASGRGGELFF
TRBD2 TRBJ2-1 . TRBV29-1 TGCAGCGTGGCCTCTTGGCGGGAGCTAAACAATGAGCAGTTCTTC CSVASWRELNNEQFF
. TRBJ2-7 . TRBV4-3 TGCGCCAGCAGCCTTGGGTTAGGCTCCAGCTACGAGCAGTACTTC CASSLGLGSSYEQYF
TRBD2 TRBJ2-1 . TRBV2 TGTGCCAGCAGTGGGGGGGGACTCAGTCCAAAGGAGCAGTTCTTC CASSGGGLSPKEQFF
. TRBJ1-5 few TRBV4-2 TGTGCCAGCAGCCAAGAATGGAACTACGGCAATCAGCCCCAGCATTTT CASSQEWNYGNQPQHF
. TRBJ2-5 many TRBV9 TGTGCCAGCAGCCCTCACCTGGACAACCCGGAGACCCAGTACTTC CASSPHLDNPETQYF
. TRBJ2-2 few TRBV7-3 TGTGCCAGCAGCTTAACGCGGTCTCCATCGAACACCGGGGAGCTGTTTTTT CASSLTRSPSNTGELFF
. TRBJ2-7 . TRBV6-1 TGTGCCAGCAGCCCAGTTTCCCCGCCCCACGAGCAGTACTTC CASSPVSPPHEQYF
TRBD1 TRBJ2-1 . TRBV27 TGTGCCAGCAGTTTATGGGGACAGGGGGCGCAAAATGAGCAGTTCTTC CASSLWGQGAQNEQFF
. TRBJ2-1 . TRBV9 TGTGCCAGCAGCCTAACCGGGACATTGATCTACAATGAGCAGTTCTTC CASSLTGTLIYNEQFF
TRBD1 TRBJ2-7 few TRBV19 TGTGCCAGTAGTATAGGACAGGGGAATTCCTACGAGCAGTACTTC CASSIGQGNSYEQYF
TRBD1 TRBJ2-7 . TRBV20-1 TGCAGTGCTAATCCTCAGGACAGGTTGCGGTCCGAGCAGTACTTC CSANPQDRLRSEQYF
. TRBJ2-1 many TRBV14 TGTGCCAGCAGCCAGCCTTTTAATGAGCAGTTCTTC CASSQPFNEQFF
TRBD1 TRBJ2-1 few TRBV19 TGTGCCAGTAGTCCTGGGACAGGGGCGGACAATGAGCAGTTCTTC CASSPGTGADNEQFF
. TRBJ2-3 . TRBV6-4 TGTGCCAGCAGTGCCAGGGGCACAGATACGCAGTATTTT CASSARGTDTQYF
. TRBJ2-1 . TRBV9 TGTGCCAGCAGCGTAGGGACTGGCGGTAATGAGCAGTTCTTC CASSVGTGGNEQFF
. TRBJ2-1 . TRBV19 TGTGCCAGTAGTCTAGGCTGGAGCTCCTACAATGAGCAGTTCTTC CASSLGWSSYNEQFF
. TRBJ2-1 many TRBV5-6 TGTGCCAGCAGCATAAGACAGGCCTCCTACAATGAGCAGTTCTTC CASSIRQASYNEQFF
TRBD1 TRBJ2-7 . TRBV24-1 TGTGCCACCAGTGATCGCGGACAGGGGGCAGGTAGGGACGAGCAGTACTTC CATSDRGQGAGRDEQYF
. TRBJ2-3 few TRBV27 TGTGCCAGCAGGAACAGTTTTTCTAGCACAGATACGCAGTATTTT CASRNSFSSTDTQYF
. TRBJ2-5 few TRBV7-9 TGTGCCAGCAGCTTCAACCCGGAGACCCAGTACTTC CASSFNPETQYF
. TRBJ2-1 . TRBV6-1 TGTGCCAGCACCGAAAGTGGGAGACTTTACAATGAGCAGTTCTTC CASTESGRLYNEQFF
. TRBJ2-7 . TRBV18 TGTGCCAGCTCACCCCGGGCTGGGCTGTACGAGCAGTACTTC CASSPRAGLYEQYF
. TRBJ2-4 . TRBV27 TGTGCCAGCAGTTCTGGTTACAGCCAAAACATTCAGTACTTC CASSSGYSQNIQYF
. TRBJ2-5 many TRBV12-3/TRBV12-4 TGTGCCAGCAGTTTAGGGGGCGCAGAGACCCAGTACTTC CASSLGGAETQYF
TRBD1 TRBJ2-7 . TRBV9 TGTGCCAGCAGCCCGACAGGGGGCAGCTCCTACGAGCAGTACTTC CASSPTGGSSYEQYF
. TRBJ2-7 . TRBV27 TGTGCCAGCAGTTGGCGGGACTCCTACGAGCAGTACTTC CASSWRDSYEQYF
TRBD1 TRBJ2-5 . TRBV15 TGTGCCACCAGCAGGTCCGGGACAGGGGTTATCGCGGGACAAGAGACCCAGTACTTC CATSRSGTGVIAGQETQYF
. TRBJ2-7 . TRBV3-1 TGTGCCAGCAGCCAACAGACTTTC CASSQQTF
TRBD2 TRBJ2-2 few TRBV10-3 TGTGCCATCAACGGTCCACTAGCGGGAGGGCCCTTTGCCGGGGAGCTGTTTTTT CAINGPLAGGPFAGELFF
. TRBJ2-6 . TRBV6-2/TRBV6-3 TGTGCCAGCAGTTACCCACGAGAAAGCTCTGGGGCCAACGTCCTGACTTTC CASSYPRESSGANVLTF
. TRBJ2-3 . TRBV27 TGTGCCAGCAGTTTGGACAGTCAAGATACGCAGTATTTT CASSLDSQDTQYF
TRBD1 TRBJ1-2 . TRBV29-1 TGCAGCGTCCGACAGGGCCTCTATGGCTACACCTTC CSVRQGLYGYTF
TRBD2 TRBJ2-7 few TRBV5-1 TGCGCCAGCAGCTTGGCCCCCCCTAGCGGGTCCTACGAGCAGTACTTC CASSLAPPSGSYEQYF
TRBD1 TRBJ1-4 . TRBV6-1 TGTGCCAGCAGCCCCGGACAGGAGGGAGAAAAACTGTTTTTT CASSPGQEGEKLFF
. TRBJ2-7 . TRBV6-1 TGTGCCAGCCCTCAGTGGGGCCCTGGCTACGAGCAGTACTTC CASPQWGPGYEQYF